This T cell receptor beta chain comes out of a study of blood T cell repertoires in COVID-19 (dated by TCRdb to 2020 to 2022). For the study in its entirety: Samples covering the acute and convalescent phases of COVID-19 were provided by collaborators in the United States, Italy and Spain. The prospective study material was composed of cDNA or gDNA derived from T cells, B-cell-depleted T cells, or PBMCs. Deeply sampled blood TCRbeta repertoires from subjects exposed to, actively infected with, or recovered from COVID-19 were included in the dataset. The repertoires were made available in a free public database intended to serve as a resource for research on the immune response to SARS-CoV-2. Samples were obtained from the ongoing ImmuneRACE study (first 160 participants) and from 1,254 subjects provided by 6 global collaborators. Nearly every sample came with metadata listing a de-identified subject ID, COVID-19 status, age in years and sex. Where available, HLA class I and class II types were obtained from metadata supplied by the sample provider rather than from assay-based typing.

According to the germline V gene, CDR1 reads SGDLS and CDR2 reads YYNGEE. The cysteine opens and the phenylalanine closes a CDR3 of 16 amino acids. The DNA shown is the 48-base CDR3, in frame from base 1. The junction shows trimming of 3 bases on V and 4 bases on J, and the gene matches do not reach 11 bases of it. For this clone: It has no known antigen specificity. Per-nucleotide qualities are absent, and no much larger clonotype sits a single base away.

TCRbeta CDR3 regions were amplified from genomic DNA using the immunoSEQ Assay, a bias-controlled multiplex PCR. Per the original workflow: Within the assay, amplification of reference gene primers was used to estimate how many nucleated cells each sample contained. To quantify the absolute abundance of each unique TCRbeta CDR3 rearrangement, sequence reads were collapsed and filtered. Productive Simpson clonality was computed per sample as the square root of Simpson's diversity index over productive rearrangements. TCRdb re-hosts the immuneACCESS table, in-frame sequences only. Its copies lack some clones; in the studies checked, an unresolved V gene accounts for under half of them, and the cause for the rest is not known. The DNA gave D and trimming, while V, J and clone size come from that table. This sample comprises about 190,000 clones, around 80% of them detected only once. Clones ranked in the top ten supply 2.5% to 3% of the sample.

The research as a whole found: Clinical and demographic metadata were provided uncurated, with the amount varying by source and participant.

The collaborating institutions used their own protocols to collect whole blood in K2EDTA tubes. For TCRbeta analysis, collaborator samples were shipped as frozen whole blood, as isolated PBMCs, or as DNA extracted from either sample type. Sample: peripheral blood. This chain is built from TRBV9 and TRBJ2-5; 8 bases in the middle match TRBD2. The receptor was derived from an elderly woman with active or convalescent COVID-19. This receptor carries the CDR3 CASSAPRGASRETQYF. At the DNA level, the sequence is TGTGCCAGCAGCGCACCGCGGGGGGCCTCCCGAGAGACCCAGTACTTC.